The 21 T cell receptor beta chains below come from one sample, sequenced in a study of blood T cell repertoires in COVID-19. Sequencing was performed with immunoSEQ multiplex PCR; in TCRdb, only in-frame clones are kept and a portion is missing. This sample has 150,000 to 200,000 clones, with about 77% found just once. The sample was PBMCs or T cells enriched from blood (not recorded which). The source is a woman in her forties or fifties with acute COVID-19.

The rearrangement links TRBV11-2 to TRBJ2-7, with TRBD1 matching over 7 bases. The J segment lost 1 base and the V segment lost 6 bases, leaving 6 bases of the junction unmatched. The CDR3 is 14 residues long. CDR1 is SGHAT, CDR2 FQNNGV, per germline. CDR3 nucleotide sequence: TGTGCCAGCAGTTGGACAGGCGGATCCTACGAGCAGTACGTC. Translated, it gives CASSWTGGSYEQYV.

V and J are TRBV6-1 and TRBJ2-7; 9 bases agree with TRBD1. Germline CDR1 and CDR2: MNHNS and SASEGT. This CDR3 has 14 amino acids. This CDR3 reads CASSEAGTGYVQYV. The CDR3 DNA is TGTGCCAGCAGTGAAGCGGGGACAGGGTACGTGCAGTACGTC.

The V call is TRBV5-1, the J call TRBJ1-2; TRBD1 aligns across 9 bases. Germline loops: CDR1 SGHRS, CDR2 YFSETQ. Trimming at V came to 0 bases and at J to 4 bases, leaving 1 base not matched to a gene. This CDR3 contains 14 residues. The DNA of the CDR3 is TGCGCCAGCAGCTTGGGGGGACAGGGCTATGGCTACACCTTC. Translation gives CASSLGGQGYGYTF. The full variable domain, its missing parts supplied by reference TRBV5-1 and TRBJ1-2, is KAGVTQTPRYLIKTRGQQVTLSCSPISGHRSVSWYQQTPGQGLQFLFEYFSETQRNKGNFPGRFSGRQFSNSRSEMNVSTLELGDSALYLCASSLGGQGYGYTFGSGTRLTVV.

Concerning this clone itself: The junction and the germline gene differ at one end; a read error may be behind it. CDR3 sequence: CAGSLERLATNEKLFF. The CDR3 coding sequence is TGTGCCGGCAGCTTAGAGAGGCTTGCAACTAATGAAAAACTGTTTTTT. The gene calls are TRBV7-9 and TRBJ1-4; no reliable D call. CDR1 is SEHNR, CDR2 FQNEAQ, per germline (reference sequence). The CDR3 consists of 16 residues.

This clone was recorded a few times. The chain links TRBV3-1 (or the pseudogene TRBV3-2) to TRBJ2-2; tentative D call: TRBD2 (7 bases). Germline CDR1 and CDR2: LGHDT and YNNKEL (reference sequence). Trimming removed 4 bases from V and 7 bases from J, with 10 bases in between. CDR3 size: 13 residues. The CDR3 region is CASSRGGDGELFF. The CDR3 DNA follows: TGTGCCAGCAGCCGAGGGGGGGACGGGGAGCTGTTTTTT.

The CDR3 here is CASRSPGWSSTNEKLFF. The CDR3 coding sequence is TGTGCCAGTAGGAGCCCGGGTTGGTCCTCAACTAATGAAAAACTGTTTTTT. The genes are TRBV19 and TRBJ1-4; no clear D. The CDR3 runs to 17 residues. The germline V gene encodes CDR1 LNHDA and CDR2 SQIVND (reference sequence). V was cut by 6 bases and J by 0 bases, with 17 bases left in between. Filled out from reference TRBV19 and TRBJ1-4, the complete variable domain reads DGGITQSPKYLFRKEGQNVTLSCEQNLNHDAMYWYRQDPGQGLRLIYYSQIVNDFQKGDIAEGYSVSREKKESFPLTVTSAQKNPTAFYLCASRSPGWSSTNEKLFFGSGTQLSVL.

This clone was found a few times. The chain has TRBV7-9 and TRBJ1-5; D is uncertain. Germline V lookup: CDR1 SEHNR, CDR2 FQNEAQ (reference sequence). The CDR3 spans 12 residues. The ends were cut back, 2 bases at V and 7 bases at J, with 6 bases in the middle. CDR3 nucleotides: TGTGCCAGCAGCTTATTGGGCCAGCCCCAGCATTTT. Its translation: CASSLLGQPQHF.

The chain uses TRBV6-5 and TRBJ1-2; no definite D call. In germline, CDR1 is MNHEY, CDR2 SVGAGI. V was shortened by 2 bases and J by 4 bases, with 8 bases between the two germline ends. This CDR3 comprises 13 residues. The CDR3 DNA reads as TGTGCCAGCAGTTACGGAGTTGCCTATGGCTACACCTTC. Encoded protein: CASSYGVAYGYTF.

The chain employs TRBV18 and TRBJ1-3; 7 bases align to TRBD1. The V segment lost 10 bases and the J segment 4 bases; nucleotides outside the gene matches: 7. The CDR3 runs 13 residues. The germline gives CDR1 KGHSH, CDR2 LQKENI. CDR3 protein: CATRGQEGNTIYF. The CDR3 DNA sequence: TGTGCCACGAGGGGGCAAGAAGGAAACACCATATATTTT.

The chain recombines TRBV11-2 with TRBJ2-1, with TRBD2 as a possible D gene (6 bases). Per germline, CDR1 SGHAT and CDR2 FQNNGV. There are 14 residues in the CDR3. Trimming pared 7 bases from V and 5 bases from J, leaving 15 bases between. The CDR3 nucleotides are TGTGCCAGCACCTTCCTTAGCGGAAACAATGAGCAGTTCTTC. Protein: CASTFLSGNNEQFF. The full variable domain, rest sourced from reference TRBV11-2 and TRBJ2-1, is EAGVAQSPRYKIIEKRQSVAFWCNPISGHATLYWYQQILGQGPKLLIQFQNNGVVDDSQLPKDRFSAERLKGVDSTLKIQPAKLEDSAVYLCASTFLSGNNEQFFGPGTRLTVL.

The count of this clone is one. The chain uses TRBV7-2 and TRBJ2-3, with D possibly matching TRBD1 (5 bases). The ends were cut back, 0 bases at V and 4 bases at J, with 8 bases in the middle. Germline-derived CDR1 and CDR2 are SGHTA and FQGNSA. The CDR3 extends over 14 amino acids. The CDR3 reads CASSLAQGPDTQYF. Written as DNA, the CDR3 is TGTGCCAGCAGCTTAGCGCAGGGCCCAGATACGCAGTATTTT.

The genes are TRBV7-2 and TRBJ2-7, with D perhaps TRBD2 (6 bases). This CDR3 comprises 15 residues. Germline V gene sequence: CDR1 SGHTA, CDR2 FQGNSA. V was trimmed by 2 bases and J by 0 bases, leaving 11 bases between them. Here the CDR3 reads CASSLNSGSSYEQYV. The DNA of the CDR3 is TGTGCCAGCAGCTTAAATTCCGGGAGCTCCTACGAGCAGTACGTC.

The V and J genes are TRBV28 and TRBJ1-4, with D tentatively TRBD1 (5 bases). This CDR3 has 18 amino acids. Trimming left V 4 bases short and J 0 bases short, with 18 bases between. The germline V gene encodes CDR1 MDHEN and CDR2 SYDVKM. This chain's CDR3 is CASSYGTAAPATNEKLFF. The CDR3 nucleotides read TGTGCCAGCAGTTACGGGACTGCCGCCCCTGCAACTAATGAAAAACTGTTTTTT.

Worth noting for this clone: This same CDR3 is encoded by further DNA sequences in the sample. This chain links TRBV20-1 with TRBJ2-7; weak D call: TRBD2 (5 bases). The CDR3 covers 11 residues. Germline V gene sequence: CDR1 DFQATT, CDR2 SNEGSKA (reference sequence). The V end was cut by 2 bases, the J end by 6 bases, with 8 bases between. CDR3 region: CSARSGFEQYV. The DNA of the CDR3 is TGCAGTGCTAGATCGGGGTTCGAGCAGTACGTC.

This clone turned up a few times. The J gene is TRBJ1-5, the V gene TRBV19; D may be TRBD1 (5 bases). CDR3 length equals 14 residues. Trimming cost V 4 bases and J 6 bases, with 13 bases left between them. The germline V gene encodes CDR1 LNHDA and CDR2 SQIVND (reference sequence). CDR3: CASSNQGAIQPQHF. In nucleotides, the CDR3 is TGTGCCAGTAGTAACCAGGGTGCGATTCAGCCCCAGCATTTT.

J is TRBJ1-1 and V is TRBV4-3, with a possible D match to TRBD1 (5 bases). Looked up from germline, CDR1 is LGHNA and CDR2 is YSLEER. The CDR3 spans 13 residues. V was trimmed by 0 bases and J by 6 bases, leaving 8 bases between them. In DNA form, the CDR3 reads TGCGCCAGCAGCCAAGATAGGGGTTCTGAAGCTTTCTTT. As protein: CASSQDRGSEAFF.

This clone showed up just once. The chain employs TRBV30 and TRBJ1-1, with no clear D. The CDR3 is made up of 12 amino acids. Trimming pared 3 bases from V and 11 bases from J, leaving 16 bases between. CDR1 is GTSNPN, CDR2 SVGIG, per germline (reference sequence). CDR3 coding DNA: TGTGCCTGGAGGGTCAGGTTCGCATGCGCTTTCTTT. This codes for CAWRVRFACAFF.

This clone was seen only a few times. The chain carries TRBV3-1 (or the pseudogene TRBV3-2) and TRBJ2-5; 7 positions agree with TRBD1. The germline V gene has CDR1 LGHDT and CDR2 YNNKEL (reference sequence). The junction had 1 base not matched to a gene; V was cut back by 3 bases and J by 0 bases. The CDR3 sequence is 14 residues long. The CDR3: CASSQDRYQETQYF. Here the CDR3 DNA reads TGTGCCAGCAGCCAGGACAGGTACCAAGAGACCCAGTACTTC.

Turning to this clone: Other DNA sequences in this specimen translate into the identical CDR3. Here the CDR3 reads CASSLGGGGNTIYF. CDR3 DNA: TGTGCCAGCAGCTTAGGAGGGGGTGGAAACACCATATATTTT. This rearrangement joins TRBV7-2 to TRBJ1-3, with a tentative D call TRBD1 (6 bases). The germline V gene has CDR1 SGHTA and CDR2 FQGNSA. Trimming removed 1 base from V and 3 bases from J, with 7 bases in between. This CDR3 has 14 residues. Full variable domain (remainder filled in from reference TRBV7-2 and TRBJ1-3): GAGVSQSPSNKVTEKGKDVELRCDPISGHTALYWYRQSLGQGLEFLIYFQGNSAPDKSGLPSDRFSAERTGGSVSTLTIQRTQQEDSAVYLCASSLGGGGNTIYFGEGSWLTVV.

In its sample, this clone was seen a few times. The rearrangement links TRBV9 to TRBJ2-1, with TRBD2 identical over 14 bases. Germline V gene sequence: CDR1 SGDLS, CDR2 YYNGEE. V shed 3 bases, J shed 11 bases, and the junction held 4 bases outside the gene matches. The CDR3 loop spans 14 amino acids. CDR3 amino acids: CASSGGTSGGKQFF. DNA for the CDR3: TGTGCCAGCAGCGGCGGGACTAGCGGGGGTAAGCAGTTCTTC.

By sample fraction, this clone is medium-sized (0.01 to 0.1%). V usage is TRBV11-2 and J usage is TRBJ2-2, with 7 bases that match TRBD1. V lost 11 bases, J lost 0 bases, and 9 bases stayed unmatched. Germline CDR1 reads SGHAT; CDR2 reads FQNNGV. The CDR3 has 15 amino acids. The DNA for the CDR3 is TGTGCCGTCAGGACAGGAAAGGCGAACACCGGGGAGCTGTTTTTT. It yields the protein CAVRTGKANTGELFF.